These 25 T cell receptor beta chains were all obtained from the same sample, sequenced in a study of identifying expanded T cells in peripheral blood. The assay was immunoSEQ multiplex PCR, and TCRdb's table has in-frame clones only and misses some. The table lists 55,000 to 80,000 clones, approximately 80% of them singletons, with about a fifth in the top ten. Sequencing was performed on blood. Receptors originate from a person aged 18 to 70 in good health.

This clone was seen only a few times. The chain employs TRBV19 and TRBJ1-1; D unresolved. This CDR3 contains 14 residues. CDR1 is LNHDA and CDR2 is SQIVND in the germline V gene (reference sequence). Trimming left V 5 bases short and J 0 bases short, with 10 bases between. CDR3 amino acids: CASSPVGLNTEAFF. The CDR3 nucleotides are TGTGCCAGTAGTCCGGTTGGCTTGAACACTGAAGCTTTCTTT.

The J gene is TRBJ1-2, the V gene TRBV5-4; no firm D call. CDR1 and CDR2 (germline): SGHNT, YYREEE (reference sequence). This CDR3 comprises 14 residues. V lost 1 base, J lost 3 bases, and 10 bases lay in between. CDR3 in amino acids: CASSLTGADYGYTF. The CDR3 DNA sequence: TGTGCCAGCAGCTTGACTGGAGCTGACTATGGCTACACCTTC.

The rearrangement uses TRBV6-5 and TRBJ1-2; 8 positions match TRBD1. The CDR3 extends over 13 amino acids. The germline V gene encodes CDR1 MNHEY and CDR2 SVGAGI. V lost 2 bases, J lost 4 bases, and 0 bases stayed unmatched. CDR3 sequence reads: CASSYTGGYGYTF. DNA for the CDR3: TGTGCCAGCAGTTACACAGGGGGCTATGGCTACACCTTC.

The chain employs TRBV5-6 and TRBJ2-5; TRBD1 or TRBD2 may be the D gene (5 bases each). The CDR3 length is 13 residues. Germline V lookup: CDR1 SGHDT, CDR2 YYEEEE. The V and J ends lost 4 bases and 7 bases respectively, with 14 bases between them. The CDR3 nucleotides read TGTGCCAGCAGCCTGGGGGAATATGGGACCCAGTACTTC. It yields the protein CASSLGEYGTQYF.

This clone was counted a few times. This chain connects TRBV6-1 to TRBJ1-2; weak D call: TRBD1 (5 bases). Germline CDR1 is MNHNS and CDR2 is SASEGT. The CDR3 has 14 amino acids. V was trimmed by 5 bases and J by 5 bases, leaving 15 bases between them. The CDR3: CASSKQGKDYGYTF. CDR3 in DNA: TGTGCCAGCAGTAAGCAGGGCAAAGATTATGGCTACACCTTC.

In this sample, this clone turned up a few times. The chain links TRBV5-6 to TRBJ2-3; TRBD2 is a possible D gene (6 bases). From germline, CDR1 is SGHDT and CDR2 YYEEEE. There are 15 residues in the CDR3. V was trimmed by 2 bases and J by 3 bases, leaving 13 bases between them. CDR3 sequence: CASSFRDFETDTQYF. In nucleotides, the CDR3 is TGTGCCAGCAGCTTTAGGGACTTCGAAACAGATACGCAGTATTTT.

The chain joins TRBV11-3 to TRBJ2-4; 7 positions agree with TRBD1. The CDR3 is 14 amino acids. Per the germline V gene, CDR1 is SGHNT and CDR2 is YENEEA. J gave up 9 bases and V 5 bases, and 10 bases lay outside the gene matches. The CDR3 region has the DNA TGTGCCAGCAGCGGCTCCAGGGGGAGAGGCATTCAGTACTTC. Translation gives CASSGSRGRGIQYF. Full variable domain (remainder filled in from reference TRBV11-3 and TRBJ2-4): EAGVVQSPRYKIIEKKQPVAFWCNPISGHNTLYWYLQNLGQGPELLIRYENEEAVDDSQLPKDRFSAERLKGVDSTLKIQPAELGDSAVYLCASSGSRGRGIQYFGAGTRLSVL.

This chain joins TRBV4-2 and TRBJ2-3, with D hard to call. This CDR3 region has 13 residues. The germline CDR1 and CDR2 sequences are LGHNA and YNFKEQ. The V and J ends lost 1 base and 6 bases respectively, with 8 bases between them. For the CDR3, the DNA is TGTGCCAGCAGCCAAGTCTCGGAGGATACGCAGTATTTT. Its translation is CASSQVSEDTQYF.

In its sample, this clone was seen a few times. The V call is TRBV19, the J call TRBJ1-6; perhaps TRBD1 as D (6 bases). CDR1 LNHDA and CDR2 SQIVND come from the germline V gene (reference sequence). The CDR3 is 14 residues long. V was clipped by 1 base and J by 7 bases, with 8 bases between them. The CDR3 sequence: CASSIAGENSPLHF. Here the CDR3 DNA reads TGTGCCAGTAGTATAGCAGGGGAGAATTCACCCCTCCACTTT.

The CDR3: CASSLEGLAGGGTDTQYF. The CDR3 nucleotides are TGTGCCAGCAGCTTAGAGGGACTAGCGGGGGGGGGCACAGATACGCAGTATTTT. V usage is TRBV7-8 and J usage is TRBJ2-3; 16 bases fit TRBD2. With V trimmed by 1 base and J by 1 base, 2 bases remained unmatched. Germline lookup yields CDR1 SGHVS and CDR2 FQNEAQ. This CDR3 is built from 18 residues. The variable domain in full, with the rest retrieved from reference TRBV7-8 and TRBJ2-3, is GAGVSQSPRYKVAKRGQDVALRCDPISGHVSLFWYQQALGQGPEFLTYFQNEAQLDKSGLPSDRFFAERPEGSVSTLKIQRTQQEDSAVYLCASSLEGLAGGGTDTQYFGPGTRLTVL.

V gene TRBV6-1 combines with J gene TRBJ2-2; tentative D call: TRBD2 (5 bases). The CDR3 loop spans 14 amino acids. Trimming stripped 1 base from V and 5 bases from J, with 8 bases between. CDR1 MNHNS and CDR2 SASEGT come from the germline V gene. The CDR3 protein is CASSEGGETGELFF. The CDR3 DNA reads TGTGCCAGCAGTGAAGGGGGAGAAACCGGGGAGCTGTTTTTT.

The rearrangement uses TRBV5-8 and TRBJ1-1, with D hard to call. Germline V CDR1 and CDR2: SGHTS, YDEGEE. The germline V and J ends were trimmed by 3 bases and 6 bases, with 15 bases remaining between them. The CDR3 runs to 14 residues. CDR3 DNA: TGTGCCAGCAGCTGGAGGTTTGAAAGTTCTGAAGCTTTCTTT. Translation gives CASSWRFESSEAFF.

The chain uses TRBV5-1 and TRBJ1-2; 7 positions agree with TRBD1. CDR1 SGHRS and CDR2 YFSETQ come from the germline V gene. With V trimmed by 5 bases and J by 8 bases, 18 bases remained unmatched. CDR3 length: 16 amino acids. Here the CDR3 reads CASSSTPDRFVGGYTF. The CDR3 DNA reads as TGCGCCAGCAGTTCAACCCCGGACAGGTTTGTGGGCGGCTACACCTTC.

The chain carries TRBV5-5 and TRBJ1-5, with D hard to call. Per the germline V gene, CDR1 is SGHKS and CDR2 is YYEKEE (reference sequence). The V gene lost 3 bases and the J gene lost 5 bases, with 12 bases spanning the gap. The CDR3 is 14 amino acids. The CDR3 region is CASSSVPGDQPQHF. CDR3 in DNA: TGTGCCAGCAGCTCCGTCCCCGGGGATCAGCCCCAGCATTTT.

V gene TRBV9 combines with J gene TRBJ2-3; 7 positions agree with TRBD2. The V and J ends lost 0 bases and 2 bases, in that order; junction bases with no gene match: 6. This CDR3 has 16 residues. Per the germline V gene, CDR1 is SGDLS and CDR2 is YYNGEE. The CDR3 region is CASSVVPSGNTDTQYF. The CDR3 DNA follows: TGTGCCAGCAGCGTAGTTCCTAGCGGTAACACAGATACGCAGTATTTT.

J is TRBJ1-2 and V is TRBV4-3; TRBD1 aligns across 8 bases. V lost 0 bases and J lost 4; bases outside the gene matches: 10. CDR3 size: 17 residues. The V gene's germline CDR1 is LGHNA and CDR2 YSLEER. The CDR3 region is CASSQEGAGGMSYGYTF. The CDR3 DNA is TGCGCCAGCAGCCAAGAGGGGGCAGGGGGCATGAGCTATGGCTACACCTTC.

The gene calls are TRBV7-2 and TRBJ2-5, with 10 nucleotides matching TRBD2. Trimming removed 3 bases from V and 3 bases from J; junction bases left unmatched: 4. The CDR3 totals 15 residues. CDR1 and CDR2 (germline): SGHTA, FQGNSA. The CDR3 DNA reads as TGTGCCAGCAGCTTTCATACTAGCGGGGAAGAGACCCAGTACTTC. This sequence encodes CASSFHTSGEETQYF.

Many counts were recorded for this clone. The V gene is TRBV19, the J gene TRBJ1-2, with a possible D match to TRBD1 (6 bases). This CDR3 spans 12 amino acids. V lost 7 bases, J lost 12 bases, and 18 bases lay in between. Per germline, CDR1 LNHDA and CDR2 SQIVND (reference sequence). For the CDR3, the DNA is TGTGCCAGTAACTTCTTCGGGGGCGCGAACACCTTC. This translates into CASNFFGGANTF.

Regarding this clone: One end of the junction is discordant with germline, which a read error may explain. The chain combines TRBV10-2 with TRBJ1-4; D gene ambiguous. Germline CDR1 and CDR2: WSHSY and SAAADI. The CDR3 is 13 residues long. CDR3: CASRELPNEKLFF. The CDR3 DNA sequence: TGCGCCAGCAGAGAGTTACCAAATGAAAAACTGTTTTTT.

The rearrangement links TRBV11-2 to TRBJ2-5; D is possibly TRBD1 or TRBD2 (5 bases each). CDR1 is SGHAT and CDR2 is FQNNGV in the germline V gene. The ends were cut back, 3 bases at V and 9 bases at J, with 20 bases in the middle. The CDR3 totals 15 residues. The CDR3 nucleotides read TGTGCCAGCAGCTTTCGTCGGGACGTAGGGGTCGCCCAGTACTTC. Its protein is CASSFRRDVGVAQYF.

CDR3: CASSSFNTDTQYF. For the CDR3, the DNA is TGTGCCAGCAGCTCCTTTAACACAGATACGCAGTATTTT. The gene calls are TRBV7-3 and TRBJ2-3; no clear D gene. V lost 4 bases and J 2 bases, leaving 7 bases between the germline ends. The CDR3 loop spans 13 amino acids. Germline assignment: CDR1 SGHTA and CDR2 FQGTGA. Full variable domain (missing parts from reference TRBV7-3 and TRBJ2-3): GAGVSQTPSNKVTEKGKYVELRCDPISGHTALYWYRQSLGQGPEFLIYFQGTGAADDSGLPNDRFFAVRPEGSVSTLKIQRTERGDSAVYLCASSSFNTDTQYFGPGTRLTVL.

The DNA of the CDR3 is TGCGCCAGCAGCTTGGCCCCTCCGCCTAGCGGGGTCTACAATGAGCAGTTCTTC. Encoded protein: CASSLAPPPSGVYNEQFF. The chain links TRBV5-1 to TRBJ2-1; 9 positions agree with TRBD2. V shed 0 bases, J shed 3 bases, and the junction held 10 bases outside the gene matches. This CDR3 is 18 amino acids long. Germline CDR1 is SGHRS and CDR2 is YFSETQ. The full variable domain, rest sourced from reference TRBV5-1 and TRBJ2-1, is KAGVTQTPRYLIKTRGQQVTLSCSPISGHRSVSWYQQTPGQGLQFLFEYFSETQRNKGNFPGRFSGRQFSNSRSEMNVSTLELGDSALYLCASSLAPPPSGVYNEQFFGPGTRLTVL.

The chain joins TRBV4-1 to TRBJ2-2, with 7 bases lining up with TRBD1. Trimming cost V 1 base and J 7 bases; bases outside gene matches: 6. The CDR3 covers 15 residues. CDR1 is MGHRA and CDR2 is YSYEKL in the germline V gene. Here the CDR3 reads CASSQGDRDHGELFF. CDR3 nucleotide sequence: TGCGCCAGCAGCCAAGGCGACAGGGATCACGGGGAGCTGTTTTTT.

This clone was found once. In nucleotides, the CDR3 is TGTGCCAGTAGTGTTGTGGTGTCACGGGATTGGAAGACCCAGTACTTC. As protein: CASSVVVSRDWKTQYF. J is TRBJ2-5 and V is TRBV19, with a weak D call TRBD2 (5 bases). Germline CDR1 reads LNHDA; CDR2 reads SQIVND (reference sequence). V was shortened by 5 bases and J by 6 bases, with 22 bases between the two germline ends. The CDR3 loop spans 16 amino acids.

The chain is built from TRBV19 and TRBJ2-3; D might be TRBD1 (5 bases). Germline lookup yields CDR1 LNHDA and CDR2 SQIVND (reference sequence). Trimming cost V 2 bases and J 6 bases, with 15 bases left between them. The CDR3 covers 15 residues. The chain's CDR3 is CASSILNSGADTQYF. CDR3 coding DNA: TGTGCCAGTAGTATACTTAACTCTGGGGCGGATACGCAGTATTTT.